These 7 T cell receptor beta chains were all obtained from the same sample, sequenced in a study of T cells in Graves' hyperthyroidism and ophthalmopathy (dated by TCRdb to about 2019). Library prep was done by multiplex PCR. The instrument was an Illumina HiSeq 2000. The TCR beta CDR3 regions were amplified from RNA transcripts. The first round of RT-PCR for the TCR CDR3 was performed with the HTBI primer set and the Qiagen OneStep RT-PCR kit. The public reads were quality trimmed at Q25 with fastp and then assembled into clones with MiXCR by TCRdb, keeping productive beta chains. Every entry covers one CDR3 protein and lists the most common genes and DNA from its rows. The sample table lists 300,000 to 450,000 distinct CDR3 sequences, 18% of them with a count of one. Of the sample, around 16% is held by the ten largest clones. Sequenced material: blood. The origin of the receptors is a woman aged 40-49 years with Graves' ophthalmopathy.

V gene TRBV11-2 combines with J gene TRBJ2-5; 8 nucleotides line up with TRBD2. Looked up from germline, CDR1 is SGHAT and CDR2 is FQNNGV. The ends lost 5 bases at V and 5 bases at J; junction bases unmatched: 10. The CDR3 length is 15 residues. Here the CDR3 DNA reads TGTGCCAGCAGCCCCAACAGCGGGAGTGGTGAGACCCAGTACTTC. This translates into CASSPNSGSGETQYF.

In this sample, this clonotype turned up many times. This chain connects TRBV19 to TRBJ2-2; 8 nucleotides line up with TRBD2. CDR3 length: 16 amino acids. V lost 10 bases to trimming and J lost 2 bases; unmatched junction nucleotides: 12. Looked up from germline, CDR1 is LNHDA and CDR2 is SQIVND (reference sequence). The CDR3 here is CAIYTKREFNTGELFF. CDR3 nucleotides: TGTGCCATTTATACTAAGCGGGAGTTCAACACCGGGGAGCTGTTTTTT.

This clonotype was found many times. The rearrangement links TRBV2 to TRBJ2-2; 7 positions match TRBD2. V gave up 6 bases and J gave up 6 bases; unmatched junction bases: 7. The CDR3 has 14 residues. The germline V gene encodes CDR1 SNHLY and CDR2 FYNNEI. CDR3 bases: TGTGCCAGCAGGGAGGCGGGAGCAGCCGGGGAGCTGTTTTTT. Encoded protein: CASREAGAAGELFF.

There are many counts of this clonotype. V gene TRBV5-1 combines with J gene TRBJ2-7; D unresolved. The CDR3 spans 15 residues. V lost 2 bases to trimming and J lost 0 bases, with 12 bases between them. Germline V gene sequence: CDR1 SGHRS, CDR2 YFSETQ. The CDR3 loop is CASSFGRFSSYEQYF. The CDR3 nucleotides read TGCGCCAGCAGCTTCGGGCGGTTCAGCTCCTACGAGCAGTACTTC.

Concerning this clonotype itself: A much larger clone differs from this one at a single base, so this may be a read error. The rearrangement links TRBV7-8 to TRBJ1-1, with no clear D. Germline V CDR1 and CDR2: SGHVS, FQNEAQ. V was pared by 5 bases and J by 10 bases, with 11 bases between. This CDR3 is built from 11 residues. CDR3 residues: CASSLTHGAFF. CDR3 nucleotide sequence: TGTGCCAGCAGCCTGACGCATGGAGCTTTCTTT.

The table lists this clonotype with many counts. This chain uses TRBV27 with TRBJ2-7; 7 bases line up with TRBD2. Trimming removed 3 bases from V and 3 bases from J; junction bases left unmatched: 14. Germline V gene data show CDR1 as MNHEY and CDR2 as SMNVEV (reference sequence). The CDR3 runs to 17 residues. CDR3 sequence reads: CASSFGPTGVAGYEQYF. Here the CDR3 DNA reads TGTGCCAGCAGTTTTGGGCCTACTGGGGTAGCGGGCTACGAGCAGTACTTC.

V usage is TRBV5-1 and J usage is TRBJ2-5; D assignment may be TRBD1 or TRBD2 (5 bases each). In germline, CDR1 is SGHRS, CDR2 YFSETQ. Trimming cost V 2 bases and J 5 bases, with 13 bases left between them. This CDR3 has 14 residues. DNA of the CDR3: TGCGCCAGCAGCTTCCTCGGGACGGGGGAGACCCAGTACTTC. This encodes CASSFLGTGETQYF.